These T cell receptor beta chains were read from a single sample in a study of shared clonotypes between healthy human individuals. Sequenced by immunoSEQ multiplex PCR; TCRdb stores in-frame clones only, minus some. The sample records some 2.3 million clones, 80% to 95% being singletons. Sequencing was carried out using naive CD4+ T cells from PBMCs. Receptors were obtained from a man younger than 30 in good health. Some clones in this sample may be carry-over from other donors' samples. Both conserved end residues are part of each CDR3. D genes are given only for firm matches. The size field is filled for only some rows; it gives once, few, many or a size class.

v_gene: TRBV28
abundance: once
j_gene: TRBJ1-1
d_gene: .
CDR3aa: CASSFPEGRGNTEAFF
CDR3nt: TGTGCCAGCAGTTTCCCAGAGGGGAGGGGGAACACTGAAGCTTTCTTT

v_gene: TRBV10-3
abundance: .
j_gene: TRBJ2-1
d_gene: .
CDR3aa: CAISEYTPQTAMALFF
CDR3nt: TGTGCCATCAGTGAGTACACCCCCCAGACGGCGATGGCCCTGTTCTTC

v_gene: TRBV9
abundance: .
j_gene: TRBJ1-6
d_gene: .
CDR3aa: CASSVAIRGGADSPLHF
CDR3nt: TGTGCCAGCAGCGTAGCTATCCGGGGGGGCGCGGATTCACCCCTCCACTTT

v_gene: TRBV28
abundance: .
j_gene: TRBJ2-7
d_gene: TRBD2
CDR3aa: CASSGTSGSGSSYEQYF
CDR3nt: TGTGCCAGCAGTGGGACTAGCGGTTCCGGGAGCTCCTACGAGCAGTACTTC

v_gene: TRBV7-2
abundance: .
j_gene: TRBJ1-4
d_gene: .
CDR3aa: CASSWRAFNEKLFF
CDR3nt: TGTGCCAGCAGTTGGCGGGCATTTAATGAAAAACTGTTTTTT

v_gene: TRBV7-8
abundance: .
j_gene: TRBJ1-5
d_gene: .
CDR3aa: CASSLASRDQPQHF
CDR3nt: TGTGCCAGCAGCTTAGCGTCCAGAGATCAGCCCCAGCATTTT

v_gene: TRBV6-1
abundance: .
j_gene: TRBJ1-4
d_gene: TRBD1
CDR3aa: CASSDPGGTNEKLFF
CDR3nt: TGTGCCAGCAGTGACCCAGGGGGCACTAATGAAAAACTGTTTTTT

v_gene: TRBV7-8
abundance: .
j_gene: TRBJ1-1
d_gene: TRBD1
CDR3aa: CASSFIAGGATGKTEAFF
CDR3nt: TGTGCCAGCAGCTTTATAGCGGGGGGGGCGACAGGGAAAACTGAAGCTTTCTTT

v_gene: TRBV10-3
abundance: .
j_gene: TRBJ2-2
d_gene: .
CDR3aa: CAISESRAGELFF
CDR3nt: TGTGCCATCAGTGAGTCGAGGGCCGGGGAGCTGTTTTTT

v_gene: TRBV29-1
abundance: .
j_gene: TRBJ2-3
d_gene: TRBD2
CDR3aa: CSVDSLRRERYTQYF
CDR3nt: TGCAGCGTTGATTCTCTACGGCGGGAGAGGTATACGCAGTATTTT

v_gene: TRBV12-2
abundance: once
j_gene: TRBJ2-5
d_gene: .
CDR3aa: CASRPRPTGGSSETQYF
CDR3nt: TGTGCAAGTCGCCCTCGCCCGACAGGGGGGTCGTCGGAGACCCAGTACTTC

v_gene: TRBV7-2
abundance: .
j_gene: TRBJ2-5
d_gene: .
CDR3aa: CASNLVQETQYF
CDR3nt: TGTGCCAGCAATCTGGTCCAAGAGACCCAGTACTTC

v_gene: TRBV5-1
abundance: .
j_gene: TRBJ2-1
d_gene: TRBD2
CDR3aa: CASSLTLAGVVSYNEQFF
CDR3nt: TGCGCCAGCAGCCTAACCCTAGCGGGAGTAGTGTCCTACAATGAGCAGTTCTTC

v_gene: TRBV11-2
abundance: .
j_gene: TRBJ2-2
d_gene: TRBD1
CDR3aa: CASSLLPPGGGGELFF
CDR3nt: TGTGCCAGCAGCTTACTCCCCCCAGGGGGCGGCGGGGAGCTGTTTTTT

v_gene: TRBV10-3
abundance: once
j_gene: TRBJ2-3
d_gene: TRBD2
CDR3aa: CANTFGTSGRIGADTQYF
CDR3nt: TGTGCCAACACCTTCGGGACTAGCGGGAGGATTGGCGCAGATACGCAGTATTTT

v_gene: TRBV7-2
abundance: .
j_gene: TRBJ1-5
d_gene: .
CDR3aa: CASSLGGSQPQHF
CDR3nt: TGTGCCAGCAGCTTAGGAGGGAGTCAGCCCCAGCATTTT

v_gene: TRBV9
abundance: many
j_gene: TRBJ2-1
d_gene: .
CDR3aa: CASSVTGSYNEQFF
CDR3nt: TGTGCCAGCAGCGTAACAGGCTCCTACAATGAGCAGTTCTTC

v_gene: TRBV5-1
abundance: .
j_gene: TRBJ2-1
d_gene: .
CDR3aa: CASAILRGDEQFF
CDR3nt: TGCGCCTCAGCTATTCTCCGGGGCGATGAGCAGTTCTTC

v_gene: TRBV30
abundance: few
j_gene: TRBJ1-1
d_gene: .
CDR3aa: CAWSVRDKGYTEAFF
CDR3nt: TGTGCCTGGAGTGTACGTGACAAGGGCTACACTGAAGCTTTCTTT

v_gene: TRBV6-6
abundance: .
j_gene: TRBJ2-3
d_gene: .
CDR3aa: CASSYSDPTDTQYF
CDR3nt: TGTGCCAGCAGTTACTCGGACCCGACAGATACGCAGTATTTT